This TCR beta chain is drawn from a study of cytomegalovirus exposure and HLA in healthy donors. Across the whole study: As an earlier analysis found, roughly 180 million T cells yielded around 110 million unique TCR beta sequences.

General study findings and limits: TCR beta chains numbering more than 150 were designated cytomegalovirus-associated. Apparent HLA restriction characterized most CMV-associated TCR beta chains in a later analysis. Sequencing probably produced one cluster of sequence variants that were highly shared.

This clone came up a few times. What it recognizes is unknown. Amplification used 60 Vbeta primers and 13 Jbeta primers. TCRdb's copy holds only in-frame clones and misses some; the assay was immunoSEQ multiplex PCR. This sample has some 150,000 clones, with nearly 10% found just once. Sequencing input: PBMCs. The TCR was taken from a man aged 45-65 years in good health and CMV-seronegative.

The CDR3 loop reads CASSGGQGDGYTF. CDR3 bases: TGCGCCAGCAGCGGGGGGCAGGGGGATGGCTACACCTTC. The genes are TRBV5-1 and TRBJ1-2, with 7 nucleotides matching TRBD1. The CDR3 loop spans 13 amino acids. Germline CDR1 reads SGHRS; CDR2 reads YFSETQ. V trimming: 4 bases; J trimming: 6 bases; junction bases outside the gene matches: 6.